The TCR beta chain under discussion was sequenced for a study of blood T cell repertoires in COVID-19. Looking at the study overall: Whether acute or convalescent, the COVID-19 samples came from the United States, Italy and Spain. T cells, B-cell-depleted T cells, or PBMCs supplied cDNA or gDNA.

V lost 4 bases and J lost 0; bases outside the gene matches: 5. The CDR3 totals 16 residues. From germline, CDR1 is SGHDN and CDR2 FVKESK. Original processing methods: Reference gene primer amplification gave estimated nucleated cell counts. Profiled with immunoSEQ multiplex PCR; TCRdb holds only in-frame clones, not every one. The D gene and trimming were derived from the DNA, and the V and J assignments and clone size from that table. The sample has roughly 36,000 clones, almost 85% seen once. The sample taken for sequencing was peripheral blood. This TCR came from a man in his sixties with active COVID-19. The chain has TRBV14 and TRBJ2-1; 8 positions agree with TRBD2. This CDR3 is CASSLLAGLSYNEQFF. Here the CDR3 DNA reads TGTGCCAGCAGCCTATTAGCGGGACTCTCCTACAATGAGCAGTTCTTC.